This TCR beta chain was observed in a study of early T cells in non-severe SARS-CoV-2 infection. Study-wide background: The input, bulk RNA from unsorted whole blood, was sequenced, and chains were unpaired. Findings and caveats of the study: Private and CD4 specificities were missed by VDJdb matching, skewed to anti-spike CD8.

The V gene lost 1 base and the J gene lost 4 bases, with 13 bases spanning the gap. This CDR3 contains 16 residues. In its sample, this clonotype was seen a few times. As yet, its antigen is unknown. Individual cDNA molecules carried attached unique molecular identifiers. Each CDR3 protein gets one entry after TCRdb re-called the 5' RACE reads with MiXCR. The table shows roughly 40,000 distinct CDR3 sequences, with 12% occurring only once. What was sequenced was whole blood. This clonotype was sampled from an adult who was a healthcare worker with PCR-confirmed SARS-CoV-2 infection or an uninfected control (not recorded which). J is TRBJ2-2 and V is TRBV23-1; D is ambiguous. TRBV23-1 is an ORF; its function is uncertain. CDR3 nucleotides: TGCGCCAGCAGTCAATGTCCGGGTTTGGGCACCGGGGAGCTGTTTTTT. Translation gives CASSQCPGLGTGELFF.